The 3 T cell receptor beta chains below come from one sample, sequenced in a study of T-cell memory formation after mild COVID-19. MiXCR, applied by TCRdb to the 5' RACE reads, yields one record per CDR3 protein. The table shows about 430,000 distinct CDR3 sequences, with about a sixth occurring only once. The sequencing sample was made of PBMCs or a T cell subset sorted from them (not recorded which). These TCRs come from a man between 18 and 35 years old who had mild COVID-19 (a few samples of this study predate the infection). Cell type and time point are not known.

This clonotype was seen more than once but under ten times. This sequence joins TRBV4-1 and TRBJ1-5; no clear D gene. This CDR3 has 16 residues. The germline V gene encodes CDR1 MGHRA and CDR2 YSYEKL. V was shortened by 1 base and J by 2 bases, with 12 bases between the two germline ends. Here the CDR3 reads CASSQGLTTGNQPQHF. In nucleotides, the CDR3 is TGCGCCAGCAGCCAAGGCCTCACCACGGGCAATCAGCCCCAGCATTTT.

CDR3 region: CAITPGASPTGELFF. Here the CDR3 DNA reads TGTGCCATCACTCCCGGGGCTAGCCCAACCGGGGAGCTGTTTTTT. V usage is TRBV10-3 and J usage is TRBJ2-2; perhaps D is TRBD1 or TRBD2 (5 bases each). The V end lost 7 bases, the J end lost 5 bases, and 17 bases lay between the germline ends. Germline CDR1 ENHRY, CDR2 SYGVKD. The CDR3 loop spans 15 amino acids.

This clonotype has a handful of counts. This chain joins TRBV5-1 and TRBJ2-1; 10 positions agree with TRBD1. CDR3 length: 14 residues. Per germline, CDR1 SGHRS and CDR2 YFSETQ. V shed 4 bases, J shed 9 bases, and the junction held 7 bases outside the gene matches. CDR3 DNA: TGCGCCAGCAGCAAGGGACAGGGGCGAGGTGAGCAGTTCTTC. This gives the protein CASSKGQGRGEQFF.